Below, one T cell receptor (beta chain) is given with its context. As yet, its antigen is unknown. The method was immunoSEQ multiplex PCR; TCRdb's version includes in-frame clones alone and lacks a portion of them. The table includes some 150,000 clones, 85% to 95% detected once. The data are from a study of T cell responses to AZD1222 COVID-19 vaccine. At the level of the study: Pooled in the analysis were second doses at about 4 or about 12 weeks. Study observations and caveats: Per reports, nearly half of all spike-specific TCRs target regions that are unmutated in variants. White British people made up most donors, females outnumbered males, and clonal diversity was possibly underestimated. Spike-wide coverage was observed for vaccine-associated CD4 TCRs, with dominant responses at 160-218 and 743-854.

The CDR3 sequence is 13 residues long. Germline lookup yields CDR1 KGHDR and CDR2 SFDVKD. Trimming took off 7 bases at V and 6 bases at J, with 13 bases between the two ends. The sequence came from an adult in good health. Source: peripheral blood, taken on day 0 of AZD1222 vaccination. This chain links TRBV24-1 with TRBJ2-3; D not certain. The CDR3 DNA sequence: TGTGCCACCAGAGGGCCGTGGCTGGATACGCAGTATTTT. Amino acids: CATRGPWLDTQYF.